This T cell receptor (beta chain) was recovered during a study of CXCR3-negative and CXCR3-positive naive CD8 T cells. Researchers reported sorting every CD8+ T cell subset in triplicate, about 290,000 cells per sort. CDR3 length equals 13 residues. Broader study findings: Surface CD5 matched across naive subsets, and TRB CDR3 properties served to infer TCR strength. Memory cells diverged, while naive CXCR3-positive and CXCR3-negative cells had similar TRBV-TRBJ usage.

The authors made the TRB cDNA libraries by 5' RACE using UMI labels. Using the 5' RACE reads, TCRdb records one entry per CDR3 protein without DNA. Recorded for this sample: tens of thousands of distinct CDR3 sequences. Note on this clonotype: Its cognate antigen is unknown.

The material sequenced was naive CXCR3- CD8+ T cells from blood. The subset here: CD45RO-CCR7+CD27+CD95- naive CD8+ T cells lacking CXCR3 (TNR3-). The receptor was derived from a human donor in good health. Some clones in this sample may be carry-over from other donors' samples. The gene calls are TRBV12-3 or TRBV12-4 and TRBJ2-1; TCRdb's D call, TRBD1, is unchecked because there is no DNA. CDR3 sequence reads: CASSPTGGSEQFF.